This T cell receptor beta chain was sequenced for a study of Ad26.COV2.S vaccination and SARS-CoV-2 variants. Findings of the study overall: Spike-specific TCR breadth in vaccine recipients exceeded that seen in placebo recipients. Estimates derived from TCR breadth and depth analyses may have underestimated total T cell responses. Spike-specific CD8+ and CD4+ T cell responses reportedly showed substantial breadth after vaccination.

Regarding this clone: Its matching antigen is unknown.

Method: immunoSEQ multiplex PCR; TCRdb's copy keeps in-frame clones and lacks some. Here the sample spans fewer than 300,000 clones, about 89% being singletons. This CDR3 is 15 amino acids long. Germline V gene lookup returns CDR1 SGHTS and CDR2 YDEGEE. The V segment lost 1 base and the J segment 4 bases; nucleotides outside the gene matches: 4. Treatment defined: roughly 18 received Ad26.COV2.S at low or high dose, single or two shots; about 5 received placebo; per-sample allocation not given. Collection of samples fell on day 63 after the first vaccine or placebo injection. In the vaccine, an Ad26 vector expressed the SARS-CoV-2 spike of the Wuhan strain.

The sequence came from a person between 18 and 65 years old who received the Ad26.COV2.S COVID-19 vaccine or a placebo. This specimen consisted of peripheral blood, obtained in a trial of Ad26.COV2.S vaccine versus placebo. This rearrangement joins TRBV5-8 to TRBJ1-4; 7 nucleotides match TRBD1. CDR3 region: CASSLLGTVNEKLFF. The CDR3 DNA reads TGTGCCAGCAGCTTGTTAGGGACAGTTAATGAAAAACTGTTTTTT.